The following is a T cell receptor (beta chain) sequence with its context. Antigen: not known. One entry per CDR3 protein, called by TCRdb with MiXCR from the reads. The profile covers just under 500,000 distinct CDR3 sequences, with 30% to 35% appearing a single time and under 20% taken by the ten largest. This sample was included in a study of T cell repertoires in cytomegalovirus infection. The study, taken as a whole, reports: Clonotypes of TCR beta that were HLA-C-restricted and CMV-specific dominated the ex vivo response.

With 6 bases removed from V and 2 bases from J, the gap between germline ends came to 11 bases. The CDR3 is 14 residues long. This specimen was cultured PBMCs, taken from culture after CMV antigen stimulation. V and J are TRBV12-3 or TRBV12-4 and TRBJ1-3, with D possibly matching TRBD1 (5 bases). The TCR comes from a human donor in good health (CMV status not recorded). Some clones in this sample may be carry-over from other donors' samples. The CDR3 region has the DNA TGTGCCAGCAGCAACTGGGGGGCTGGAAACACCATATATTTT. It yields the protein CASSNWGAGNTIYF.